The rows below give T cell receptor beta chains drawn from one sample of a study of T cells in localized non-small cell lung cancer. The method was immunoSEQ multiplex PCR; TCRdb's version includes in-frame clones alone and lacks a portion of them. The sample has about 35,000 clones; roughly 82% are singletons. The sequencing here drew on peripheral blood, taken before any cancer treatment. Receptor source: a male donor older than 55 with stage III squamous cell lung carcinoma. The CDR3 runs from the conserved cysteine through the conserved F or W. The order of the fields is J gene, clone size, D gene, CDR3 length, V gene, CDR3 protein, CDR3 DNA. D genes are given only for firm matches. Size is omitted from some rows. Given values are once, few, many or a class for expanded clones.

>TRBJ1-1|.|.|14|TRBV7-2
CASSYTPSRSEAFF
TGTGCCAGCAGTTATACACCATCTCGTTCTGAAGCTTTCTTT
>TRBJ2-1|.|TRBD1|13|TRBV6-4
CASSVEGANEQFF
TGTGCCAGCAGTGTTGAGGGGGCCAATGAGCAGTTCTTC
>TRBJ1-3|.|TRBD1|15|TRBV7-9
CASSPTGVSGNTIYF
TGTGCCAGCAGCCCGACAGGGGTCTCTGGAAACACCATATATTTT
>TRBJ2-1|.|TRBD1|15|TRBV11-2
CASSQSGTGTNEQFF
TGTGCCAGCAGCCAAAGCGGGACAGGGACCAATGAGCAGTTCTTC
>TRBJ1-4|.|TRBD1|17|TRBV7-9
CASSSTTGQGINEKLFF
TGTGCCAGCAGCTCTACGACAGGACAGGGCATTAATGAAAAACTGTTTTTT
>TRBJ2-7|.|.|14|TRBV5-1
CASSSLGRSYEQYF
TGCGCCAGCAGCTCGTTGGGACGGAGCTACGAGCAGTACTTC
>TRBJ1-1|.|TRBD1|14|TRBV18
CASSRQGSNTEAFF
TGTGCCAGCTCACGACAGGGGTCGAACACTGAAGCTTTCTTT
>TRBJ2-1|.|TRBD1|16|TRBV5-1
CASSLRTGPTGNEQFF
TGCGCCAGCAGCCTCCGGACAGGACCTACGGGCAATGAGCAGTTCTTC
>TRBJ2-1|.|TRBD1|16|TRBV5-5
CASSGVRDRIFNEQFF
TGTGCCAGCAGCGGGGTCCGGGACAGAATATTCAATGAGCAGTTCTTC
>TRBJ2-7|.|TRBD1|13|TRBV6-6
CASSTGTAHRQYF
TGTGCCAGCAGCACCGGGACAGCCCACCGGCAGTACTTC
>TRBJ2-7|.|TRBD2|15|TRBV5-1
CASSPGTSGPYEQYF
TGCGCCAGCAGCCCCGGGACTAGCGGACCCTACGAGCAGTACTTC
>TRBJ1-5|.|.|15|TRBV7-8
CASSLGTLRTQPQHF
TGTGCCAGCAGCTTAGGGACCCTTCGCACTCAGCCCCAGCATTTT
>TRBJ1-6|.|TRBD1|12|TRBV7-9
CASSRTGSPLHF
TGTGCCAGCAGCAGGACAGGGTCACCCCTCCACTTT
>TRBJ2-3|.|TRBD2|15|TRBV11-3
CASSPTGLAGDTQYF
TGTGCCAGCAGCCCGACAGGACTAGCGGGAGATACGCAGTATTTT
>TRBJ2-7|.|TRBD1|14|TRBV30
CAWHAGTEQREQYF
TGTGCCTGGCACGCCGGGACAGAGCAGAGGGAGCAGTACTTC
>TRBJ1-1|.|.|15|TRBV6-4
CAISETGTVNTEAFF
TGTGCCATCAGTGAAACCGGGACGGTGAACACTGAAGCTTTCTTT
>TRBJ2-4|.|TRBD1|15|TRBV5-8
CASSLERGLRNIQYF
TGTGCCAGCAGCTTGGAGAGGGGGCTAAGAAACATTCAGTACTTC
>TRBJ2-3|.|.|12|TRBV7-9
CASSLISHTQYF
TGTGCCAGCAGCTTGATTTCCCATACGCAGTATTTT
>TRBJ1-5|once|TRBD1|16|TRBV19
CASSLMTGGANQPQHF
TGTGCCAGTAGTTTAATGACAGGGGGCGCGAATCAGCCCCAGCATTTT
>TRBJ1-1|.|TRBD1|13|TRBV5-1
CASSQLTGGEAFF
TGCGCCAGCAGTCAACTTACAGGGGGAGAAGCTTTCTTT
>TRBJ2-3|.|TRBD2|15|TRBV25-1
CASSEERGSTDTRYF
TGTGCCAGCAGTGAAGAGCGGGGGAGCACAGATACGCGGTATTTT
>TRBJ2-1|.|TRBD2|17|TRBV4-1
CASSQDIREAIYNEQFF
TGCGCCAGCAGCCAAGATATTCGGGAGGCAATCTACAATGAGCAGTTCTTC
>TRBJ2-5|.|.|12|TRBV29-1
CTVRTGRETQYF
TGCACCGTACGGACGGGGAGAGAGACCCAGTACTTC
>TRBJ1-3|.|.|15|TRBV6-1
CASSPTGYSGNTIYF
TGTGCCAGCAGCCCAACGGGGTATTCTGGAAACACCATATATTTT
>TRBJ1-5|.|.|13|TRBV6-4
CASSADGGEPQHF
TGTGCCAGCAGTGCTGATGGTGGGGAGCCCCAGCATTTT
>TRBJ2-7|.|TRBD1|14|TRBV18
CASSNGQGAIEQYF
TGTGCCAGCTCAAATGGACAGGGGGCGATTGAGCAGTACTTC
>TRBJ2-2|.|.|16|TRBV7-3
CASSLIRAKNTGELFF
TGTGCCAGCAGCTTGATAAGGGCGAAGAACACCGGGGAGCTGTTTTTT
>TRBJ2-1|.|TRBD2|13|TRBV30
CAWTSGGTREQFF
TGTGCCTGGACTAGCGGGGGGACCCGCGAGCAGTTCTTC
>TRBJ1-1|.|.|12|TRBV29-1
CSVAALNTEAFF
TGCAGCGTCGCAGCCTTGAACACTGAAGCTTTCTTT
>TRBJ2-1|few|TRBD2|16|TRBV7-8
CASSLVSGSSYNEQFF
TGTGCCAGCAGCTTAGTAAGCGGGAGCTCCTACAATGAGCAGTTCTTC
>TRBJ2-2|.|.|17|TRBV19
CASSITMDWRGTGELFF
TGTGCCAGTAGTATTACAATGGACTGGCGAGGCACCGGGGAGCTGTTTTTT
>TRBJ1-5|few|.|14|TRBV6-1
CASMADSYNQPQHF
TGTGCCAGCATGGCAGACAGCTACAATCAGCCCCAGCATTTT
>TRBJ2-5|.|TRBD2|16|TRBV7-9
CASSPLAGGGQETQYF
TGTGCCAGCAGCCCTCTAGCGGGAGGAGGCCAAGAGACCCAGTACTTC
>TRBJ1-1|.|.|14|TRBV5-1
CASSTVRGSTEAFF
TGCGCCAGCAGCACCGTTCGGGGTTCCACTGAAGCTTTCTTT
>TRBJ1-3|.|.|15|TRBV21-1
CASSKTVFFGNTIYF
TGTGCCAGCAGCAAGACGGTCTTCTTTGGAAACACCATATATTTT
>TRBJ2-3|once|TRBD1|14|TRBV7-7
CASSPTGAGDTQYF
TGTGCCAGCAGCCCCACAGGGGCGGGAGATACGCAGTATTTT
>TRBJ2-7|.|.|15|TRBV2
CASSAGLTRTYEQYF
TGTGCCAGCAGCGCGGGACTTACCAGAACCTACGAGCAGTACTTC
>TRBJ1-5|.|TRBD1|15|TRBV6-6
CASSQGQGVVQPQHF
TGTGCCAGCAGTCAGGGACAGGGCGTGGTCCAGCCCCAGCATTTT
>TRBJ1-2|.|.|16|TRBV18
CASSPKTSTPSYGYTF
TGTGCCAGCTCACCAAAGACGTCTACCCCAAGCTATGGCTACACCTTC
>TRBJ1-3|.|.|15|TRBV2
CASSEDRAAGNTIYF
TGTGCCAGCAGTGAAGATAGGGCAGCCGGAAACACCATATATTTT
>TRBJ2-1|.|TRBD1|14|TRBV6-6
CASSAGQDYNEQFF
TGTGCCAGCAGTGCGGGACAGGACTACAATGAGCAGTTCTTC
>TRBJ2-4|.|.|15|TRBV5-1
CASSLTGVLENIQYF
TGCGCCAGCAGCTTGACGGGCGTTTTGGAAAACATTCAGTACTTC
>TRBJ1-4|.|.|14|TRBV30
CAWSVRGLGEKLFF
TGTGCCTGGAGTGTACGGGGACTTGGTGAAAAACTGTTTTTT
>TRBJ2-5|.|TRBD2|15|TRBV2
CASSEGLAVQETQYF
TGTGCCAGCAGTGAAGGACTAGCGGTCCAAGAGACCCAGTACTTC
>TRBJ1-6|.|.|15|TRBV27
CASSTKILGGSPLHF
TGTGCCAGCAGTACGAAAATCCTAGGAGGATCACCCCTCCACTTT
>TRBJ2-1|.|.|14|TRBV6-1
CASSEASAYNEQFF
TGTGCCAGCAGTGAAGCTAGCGCCTACAATGAGCAGTTCTTC
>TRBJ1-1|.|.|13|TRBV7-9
CASSLVWENEAFF
TGTGCCAGCAGCTTAGTTTGGGAAAACGAAGCTTTCTTT
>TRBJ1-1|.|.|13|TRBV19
CASRVDRDTEAFF
TGTGCCAGTAGGGTGGACCGAGACACTGAAGCTTTCTTT
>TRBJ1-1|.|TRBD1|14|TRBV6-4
CASSLGQGSTEAFF
TGTGCCAGCAGTTTAGGACAGGGGTCCACTGAAGCTTTCTTT
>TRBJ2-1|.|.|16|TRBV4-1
CASSQLFTSSYNEQFF
TGCGCCAGCAGCCAACTGTTCACGAGCTCCTACAATGAGCAGTTCTTC